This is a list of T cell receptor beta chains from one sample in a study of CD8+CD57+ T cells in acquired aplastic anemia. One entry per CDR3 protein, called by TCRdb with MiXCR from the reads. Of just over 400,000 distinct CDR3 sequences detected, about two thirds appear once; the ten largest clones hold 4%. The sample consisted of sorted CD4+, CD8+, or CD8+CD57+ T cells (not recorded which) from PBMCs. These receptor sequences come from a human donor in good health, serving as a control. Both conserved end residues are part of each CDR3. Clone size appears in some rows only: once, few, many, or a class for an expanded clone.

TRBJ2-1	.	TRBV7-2	CASSLIEQFF
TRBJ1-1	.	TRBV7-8	CASSLQAYEKYFGFF
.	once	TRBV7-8	CASSGDRWKQYF
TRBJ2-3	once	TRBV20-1	CSAGAGGDTQYF
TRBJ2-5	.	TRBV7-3	CASSHPPWVARQETQYF
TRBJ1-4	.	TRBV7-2	CATSRGTEKLLF
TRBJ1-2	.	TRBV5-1	CASSVGGPQIYGYTF
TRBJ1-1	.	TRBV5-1	CASRRRQGNFF
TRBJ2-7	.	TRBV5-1	CASSLARGMAEQYF
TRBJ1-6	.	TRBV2	CASSFNGEGNSPFHF
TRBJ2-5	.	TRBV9	CASSPLGLAGAMTQYF
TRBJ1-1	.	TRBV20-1	CSAVWTGDTEAFF
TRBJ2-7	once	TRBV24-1	CATSHPAYEQYF
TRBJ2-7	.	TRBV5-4	CASSHRSAGGYEQYF
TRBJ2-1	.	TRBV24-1	CATSDWTGGKYEQFF
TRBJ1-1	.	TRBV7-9	CASSLTLSTAIEAFF
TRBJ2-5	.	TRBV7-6	CASSPRLGNGETQYF